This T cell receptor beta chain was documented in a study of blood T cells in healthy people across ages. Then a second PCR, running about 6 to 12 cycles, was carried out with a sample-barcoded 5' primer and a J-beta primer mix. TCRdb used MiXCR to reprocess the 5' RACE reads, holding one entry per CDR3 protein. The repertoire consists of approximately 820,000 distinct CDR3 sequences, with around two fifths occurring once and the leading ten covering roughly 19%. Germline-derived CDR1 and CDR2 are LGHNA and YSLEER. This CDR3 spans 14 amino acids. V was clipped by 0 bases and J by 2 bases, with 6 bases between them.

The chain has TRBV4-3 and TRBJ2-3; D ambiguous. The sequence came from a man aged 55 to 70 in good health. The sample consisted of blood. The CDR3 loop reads CASSQDSYTDTQYF. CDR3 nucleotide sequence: TGCGCCAGCAGCCAAGATAGTTACACAGATACGCAGTATTTT.